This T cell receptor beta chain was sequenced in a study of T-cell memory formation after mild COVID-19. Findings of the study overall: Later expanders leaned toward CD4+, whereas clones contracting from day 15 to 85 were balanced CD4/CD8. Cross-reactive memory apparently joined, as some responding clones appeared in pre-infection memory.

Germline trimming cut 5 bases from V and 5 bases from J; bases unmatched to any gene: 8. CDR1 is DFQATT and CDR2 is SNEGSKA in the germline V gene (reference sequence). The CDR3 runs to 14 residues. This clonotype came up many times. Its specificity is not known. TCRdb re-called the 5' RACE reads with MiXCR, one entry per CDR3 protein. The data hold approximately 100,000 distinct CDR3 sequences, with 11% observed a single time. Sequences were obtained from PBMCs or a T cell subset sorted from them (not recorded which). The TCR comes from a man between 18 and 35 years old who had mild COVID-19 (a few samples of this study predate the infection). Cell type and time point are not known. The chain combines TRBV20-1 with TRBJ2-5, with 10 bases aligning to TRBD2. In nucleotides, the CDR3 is TGCAGTGCTCCTAGCGGGGGCTTGAAGGAGACCCAGTACTTC. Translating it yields CSAPSGGLKETQYF.